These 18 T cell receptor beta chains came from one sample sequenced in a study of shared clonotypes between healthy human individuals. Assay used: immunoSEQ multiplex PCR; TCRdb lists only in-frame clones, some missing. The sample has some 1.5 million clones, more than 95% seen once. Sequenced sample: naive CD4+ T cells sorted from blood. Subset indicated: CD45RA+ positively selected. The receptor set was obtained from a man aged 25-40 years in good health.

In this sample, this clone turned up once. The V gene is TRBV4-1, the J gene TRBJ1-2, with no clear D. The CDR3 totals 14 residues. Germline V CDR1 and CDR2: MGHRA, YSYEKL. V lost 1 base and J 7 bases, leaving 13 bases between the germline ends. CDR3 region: CASSQAGIPAGYTF. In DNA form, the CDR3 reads TGCGCCAGCAGCCAAGCCGGGATTCCAGCTGGCTACACCTTC.

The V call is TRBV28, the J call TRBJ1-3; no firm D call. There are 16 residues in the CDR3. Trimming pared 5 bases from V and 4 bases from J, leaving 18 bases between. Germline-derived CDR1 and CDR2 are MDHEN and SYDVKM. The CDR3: CASSPEGWVQGNTIYF. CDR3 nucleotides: TGTGCCAGCAGTCCGGAAGGGTGGGTGCAAGGAAACACCATATATTTT.

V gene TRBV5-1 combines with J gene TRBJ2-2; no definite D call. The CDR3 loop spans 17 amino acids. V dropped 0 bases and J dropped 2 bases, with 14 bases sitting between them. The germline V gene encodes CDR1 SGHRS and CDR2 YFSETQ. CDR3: CASSLAISRSNTGELFF. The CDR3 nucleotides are TGCGCCAGCAGCTTGGCCATCTCCAGATCTAACACCGGGGAGCTGTTTTTT.

In nucleotides, the CDR3 is TGTGCCAGCAGCGCCCGGGGACTAGCGGACAATGAGCAGTTCTTC. This sequence encodes CASSARGLADNEQFF. This chain connects TRBV9 to TRBJ2-1, with 11 nucleotides matching TRBD2. V shed 3 bases and J 5 bases; nucleotides not matched to a gene: 4. The CDR3 runs to 15 residues. The germline CDR1 and CDR2 sequences are SGDLS and YYNGEE.

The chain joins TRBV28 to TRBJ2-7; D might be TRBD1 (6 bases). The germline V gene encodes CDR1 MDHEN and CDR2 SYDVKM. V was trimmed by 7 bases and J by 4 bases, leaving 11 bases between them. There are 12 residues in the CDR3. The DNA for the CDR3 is TGTGCCAGCACCCAGGGGATATACGAGCAGTACTTC. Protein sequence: CASTQGIYEQYF. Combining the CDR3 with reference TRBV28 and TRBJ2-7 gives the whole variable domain DVKVTQSSRYLVKRTGEKVFLECVQDMDHENMFWYRQDPGLGLRLIYFSYDVKMKEKGDIPEGYSVSREKKERFSLILESASTNQTSMYLCASTQGIYEQYFGPGTRLTVT.

Here the CDR3 reads CASSDGMNTEAFF. The CDR3 DNA is TGTGCCAGCTCTGACGGTATGAACACTGAAGCTTTCTTT. The chain joins TRBV18 to TRBJ1-1; D ambiguous. Germline CDR1 KGHSH, CDR2 LQKENI. The CDR3 has 13 residues. V dropped 6 bases and J dropped 0 bases, with 8 bases sitting between them.

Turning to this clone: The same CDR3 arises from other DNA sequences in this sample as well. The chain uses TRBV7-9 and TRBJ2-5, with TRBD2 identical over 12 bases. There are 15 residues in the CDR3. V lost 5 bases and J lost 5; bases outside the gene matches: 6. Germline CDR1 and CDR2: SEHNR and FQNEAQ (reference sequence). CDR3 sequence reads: CASSLLAGGGETQYF. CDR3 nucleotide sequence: TGTGCCAGCAGCCTACTAGCGGGAGGCGGTGAGACCCAGTACTTC.

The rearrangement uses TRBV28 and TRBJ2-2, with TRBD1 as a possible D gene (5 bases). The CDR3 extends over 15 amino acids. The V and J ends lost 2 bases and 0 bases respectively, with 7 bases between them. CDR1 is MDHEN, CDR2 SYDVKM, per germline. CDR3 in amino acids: CASSLVGANTGELFF. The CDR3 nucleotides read TGTGCCAGCAGTTTAGTAGGGGCGAACACCGGGGAGCTGTTTTTT.

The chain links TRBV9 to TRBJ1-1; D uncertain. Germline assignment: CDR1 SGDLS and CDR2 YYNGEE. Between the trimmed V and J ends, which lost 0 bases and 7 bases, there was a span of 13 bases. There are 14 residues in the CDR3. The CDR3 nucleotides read TGTGCCAGCAGCGTAGGAAACCAGGTTCATGAAGCTTTCTTT. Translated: CASSVGNQVHEAFF.

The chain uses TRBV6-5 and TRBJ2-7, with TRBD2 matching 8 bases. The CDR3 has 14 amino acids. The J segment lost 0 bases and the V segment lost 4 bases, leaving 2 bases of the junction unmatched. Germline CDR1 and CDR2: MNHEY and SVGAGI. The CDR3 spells CASSFLAGSYEQYF. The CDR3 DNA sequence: TGTGCCAGCAGTTTTCTAGCGGGCTCCTACGAGCAGTACTTC.

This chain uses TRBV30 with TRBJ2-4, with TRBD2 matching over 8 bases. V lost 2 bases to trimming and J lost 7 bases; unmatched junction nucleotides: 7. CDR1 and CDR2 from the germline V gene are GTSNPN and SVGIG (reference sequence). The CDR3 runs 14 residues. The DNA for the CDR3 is TGTGCCTGGAGTCTAAGCGGGAGATTGAACATTCAGTACTTC. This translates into CAWSLSGRLNIQYF.

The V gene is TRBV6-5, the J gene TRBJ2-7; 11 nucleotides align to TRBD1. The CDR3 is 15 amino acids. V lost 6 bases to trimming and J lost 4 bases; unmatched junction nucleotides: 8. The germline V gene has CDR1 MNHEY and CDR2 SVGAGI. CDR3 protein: CASRTSGQGAYEQYF. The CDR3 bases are TGTGCCAGCAGAACCTCAGGACAGGGGGCGTACGAGCAGTACTTC.

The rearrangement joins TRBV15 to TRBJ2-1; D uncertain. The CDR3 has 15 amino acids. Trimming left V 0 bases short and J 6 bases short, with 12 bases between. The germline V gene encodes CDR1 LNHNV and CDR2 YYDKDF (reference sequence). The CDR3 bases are TGTGCCACCAGCAGAGATATCACCAGGCCCAATGAGCAGTTCTTC. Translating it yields CATSRDITRPNEQFF.

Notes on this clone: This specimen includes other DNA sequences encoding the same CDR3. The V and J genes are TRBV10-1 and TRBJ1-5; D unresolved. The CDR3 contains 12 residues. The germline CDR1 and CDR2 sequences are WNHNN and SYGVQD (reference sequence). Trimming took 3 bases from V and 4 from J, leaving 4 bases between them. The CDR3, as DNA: TGCGCCAGCAGTGATGGTAATCAGCCCCAGCATTTT. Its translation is CASSDGNQPQHF.

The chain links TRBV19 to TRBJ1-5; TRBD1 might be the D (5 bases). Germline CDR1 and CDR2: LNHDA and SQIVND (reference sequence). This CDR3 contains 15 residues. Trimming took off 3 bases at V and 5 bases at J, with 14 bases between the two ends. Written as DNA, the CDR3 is TGTGCCAGTAGTATCGCCAGGGAACCGCATCAGCCCCAGCATTTT. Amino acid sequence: CASSIAREPHQPQHF.

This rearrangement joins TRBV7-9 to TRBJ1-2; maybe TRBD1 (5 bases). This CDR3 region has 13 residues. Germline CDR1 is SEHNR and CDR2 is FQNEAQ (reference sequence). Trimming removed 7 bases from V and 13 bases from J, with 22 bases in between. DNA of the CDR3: TGTGCCAGCACCACGAGGGTAGGAGGGGACCTCACCTTC. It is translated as CASTTRVGGDLTF. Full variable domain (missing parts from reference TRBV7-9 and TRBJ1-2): DTGVSQNPRHKITKRGQNVTFRCDPISEHNRLYWYRQTLGQGPEFLTYFQNEAQLEKSRLLSDRFSAERPKGSFSTLEIQRTEQGDSAMYLCASTTRVGGDLTFGSGTRLTVV.

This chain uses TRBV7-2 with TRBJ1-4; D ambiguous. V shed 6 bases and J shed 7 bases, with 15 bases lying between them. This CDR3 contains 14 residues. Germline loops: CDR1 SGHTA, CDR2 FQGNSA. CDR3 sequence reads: CASSPTRAFEKLFF. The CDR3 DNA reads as TGTGCCAGCAGTCCCACACGGGCTTTTGAAAAACTGTTTTTT.

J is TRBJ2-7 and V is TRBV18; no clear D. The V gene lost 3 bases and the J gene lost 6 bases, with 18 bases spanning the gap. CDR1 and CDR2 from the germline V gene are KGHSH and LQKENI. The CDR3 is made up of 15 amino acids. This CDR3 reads CASSPDWISDVEQYF. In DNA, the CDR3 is TGTGCCAGCTCACCTGACTGGATCTCGGACGTCGAGCAGTACTTC.